Presented here are 4 T cell receptor beta chains from one specimen sequenced in a study of shared clonotypes between healthy human individuals. The protocol was immunoSEQ multiplex PCR, while the TCRdb copy is restricted to in-frame clones and leaves out a portion. Seen here are about 2.1 million clones, over 85% observed once, and the top ten hold around 1.7%. CD45RO-negative cells were positively selected for CCR7, leaving out terminally differentiated effector memory CD45RA+ cells. Sequencing used naive CD8+ T cells from PBMCs. The receptors here all came from a man aged 18-30 years in good health. Some clones in this sample may be carry-over from other donors' samples.

This chain links TRBV19 with TRBJ2-5; 9 positions match TRBD1. The germline CDR1 and CDR2 sequences are LNHDA and SQIVND (reference sequence). The V and J ends lost 1 base and 0 bases, in that order; junction bases with no gene match: 9. The CDR3 is 18 amino acids. As DNA, the CDR3 is TGTGCCAGTAGTATAGTCGGGCGGGGGACAGGGAACCAAGAGACCCAGTACTTC. Its protein is CASSIVGRGTGNQETQYF.

In this sample, this clone turned up once. This rearrangement joins TRBV28 to TRBJ2-1; 13 nucleotides line up with TRBD2. Germline values: CDR1 MDHEN, CDR2 SYDVKM. The CDR3 contains 14 residues. The V and J ends lost 5 bases and 9 bases, in that order; junction bases with no gene match: 4. DNA of the CDR3: TGTGCCAGCAGTGGGGGACTAGCGGGATCTGAGCAGTTCTTC. Encoded protein: CASSGGLAGSEQFF.

The chain is built from TRBV19 and TRBJ1-2; D is possibly TRBD1 (6 bases). Germline CDR1 and CDR2: LNHDA and SQIVND (reference sequence). V lost 10 bases to trimming and J lost 2 bases, with 8 bases between them. The CDR3 sequence is 11 residues long. DNA of the CDR3: TGTGCCACCGGACAGAACTATGGCTACACCTTC. Its protein is CATGQNYGYTF.

Only one count was recorded for this clone. This sample includes further DNA sequences coding for the same CDR3. V and J are TRBV27 and TRBJ2-7; D perhaps matches TRBD2 (7 bases). Germline assignment: CDR1 MNHEY and CDR2 SMNVEV (reference sequence). The V end lost 7 bases, the J end lost 2 bases, and 9 bases lay between the germline ends. This CDR3 comprises 12 residues. The CDR3 protein is CASKGGPYEQYF. DNA for the CDR3: TGTGCCAGCAAGGGGGGGCCCTACGAGCAGTACTTC.